The 16 T cell receptor beta chains below all came from one sample that was sequenced in a study of identical twins' blood T cells. TCRdb processed the 5' RACE reads anew with MiXCR; each CDR3 protein has one entry. Altogether hundreds of thousands of distinct CDR3 sequences are present, about 28% being singletons, with the ten largest covering more than 5.5%. The sequenced sample consisted of PBMCs. These receptors were collected from a woman aged 18-55 years in good health.

This chain uses TRBV14 with TRBJ1-6; D gene uncertain. The CDR3 is 13 amino acids. The V and J ends lost 4 bases and 9 bases respectively, with 10 bases between them. In germline, CDR1 is SGHDN, CDR2 FVKESK. The CDR3 spells CASSPAGFSPLHF. DNA for the CDR3: TGTGCCAGCAGCCCCGCGGGATTTTCACCCCTCCACTTT.

This clonotype was picked up a small number of times. J is TRBJ1-2 and V is TRBV20-1, with D unclear. CDR1 is DFQATT, CDR2 SNEGSKA, per germline (reference sequence). The CDR3 totals 15 residues. V shed 0 bases and J shed 5 bases, with 16 bases lying between them. The CDR3 loop is CSARDQWVPGYGYTF. CDR3 nucleotide sequence: TGCAGTGCTAGAGATCAATGGGTCCCCGGTTATGGCTACACCTTC.

This chain links TRBV27 with TRBJ2-3; D gene unclear. Trimming removed 3 bases from V and 1 base from J, with 11 bases in between. This CDR3 has 15 amino acids. Germline CDR1 is MNHEY and CDR2 is SMNVEV (reference sequence). For the CDR3, the DNA is TGTGCCAGCAGTTTGTCCCGCCGTGGCACAGATACGCAGTATTTT. It specifies CASSLSRRGTDTQYF.

About this clonotype: With a much larger clone just one base away, this may be a read error. The DNA for the CDR3 is TGTACCAGCGGCCCTTCTCTGTACACTGAAGCTTTCTTT. Its protein product is CTSGPSLYTEAFF. This chain connects TRBV12-3 or TRBV12-4 to TRBJ1-1, with D unclear. The CDR3 totals 13 residues.

V usage is TRBV27 and J usage is TRBJ1-2; D may be TRBD1 (6 bases). The CDR3 loop spans 14 amino acids. CDR1 and CDR2 (germline): MNHEY, SMNVEV (reference sequence). With 6 bases removed from V and 7 bases from J, the gap between germline ends came to 18 bases. CDR3 sequence reads: CASRTFDRQSGYTF. CDR3 coding DNA: TGTGCCAGCAGGACGTTTGACAGGCAGAGTGGCTACACCTTC.

The CDR3 DNA is TGCAGCGGACAGGGGTCCTATGGCTACACCTTC. Translation gives CSGQGSYGYTF. This sequence joins TRBV20-1 and TRBJ1-2, with 9 bases lining up with TRBD1. Looked up from germline, CDR1 is DFQATT and CDR2 is SNEGSKA (reference sequence). The CDR3 has 11 amino acids.

This clonotype was seen once. V usage is TRBV6-5 and J usage is TRBJ1-1, with 7 bases that match TRBD1. Unmatched junction bases numbered 5, after V lost 2 bases and J lost 11 bases. This CDR3 is built from 12 residues. Germline V CDR1 and CDR2: MNHEY, SVGAGI. The CDR3 bases are TGTGCCAGCAGTTACAGGAACAGGGGTGCTTTCTTT. It translates to CASSYRNRGAFF.

This clonotype turned up a few times. The chain is built from TRBV6-2 or TRBV6-3 and TRBJ2-3, with D possibly TRBD2 on 5 matching bases. This CDR3 has 11 amino acids. The V end lost 2 bases, the J end lost 12 bases, and 9 bases lay between the germline ends. Per germline, CDR1 MNHEY and CDR2 SVGEGT. The CDR3 spells CASSYPGNQYF. CDR3 DNA sequence: TGTGCCAGCAGTTACCCGGGGAATCAGTATTTT.

This clonotype showed up just a few times. DNA of the CDR3: TGCGCCAGCAGCCCGCGGACTAGCGGGATTTCAGATACGCAGTATTTT. This sequence encodes CASSPRTSGISDTQYF. The chain is built from TRBV4-1 and TRBJ2-3, with 12 bases lining up with TRBD2. This CDR3 is built from 16 residues. The germline V gene encodes CDR1 MGHRA and CDR2 YSYEKL. Trimming removed 4 bases from V and 4 bases from J; junction bases left unmatched: 6.

Comment on this clonotype: Here the CDR3 omits its conserved ending phenylalanine or tryptophan, so a read error is the likely source. This chain connects TRBV18 to TRBJ1-2; 7 bases agree with TRBD1. Germline V gene data show CDR1 as KGHSH and CDR2 as LQKENI. This CDR3 contains 12 residues. V trimming: 3 bases; J trimming: 10 bases; junction bases outside the gene matches: 5. In DNA form, the CDR3 reads TGTGCCAGCTCACCGCCCGGGACAGACTACACCTGC. It specifies CASSPPGTDYTC.

This clonotype was detected a few times. The rearrangement joins TRBV13 to TRBJ1-1, with D tentatively TRBD1 (5 bases). The CDR3 has 14 residues. Trimming shortened V by 1 base and J by 3 bases, and 9 bases separated the two germline ends. CDR1 and CDR2 from the germline V gene are PRHDT and FYEKMQ (reference sequence). The DNA for the CDR3 is TGTGCCAGCAGCTTAGTAGGGGTAGACACTGAAGCTTTCTTT. This encodes CASSLVGVDTEAFF. The whole variable domain, filled in from reference TRBV13 and TRBJ1-1, reads AAGVIQSPRHLIKEKRETATLKCYPIPRHDTVYWYQQGPGQDPQFLISFYEKMQSDKGSIPDRFSAQQFSDYHSELNMSSLELGDSALYFCASSLVGVDTEAFFGQGTRLTVV.

In this sample, this clonotype turned up a few times. The chain links TRBV27 to TRBJ1-1; TRBD1 aligns across 8 bases. The length of the CDR3 is 13 residues. Per germline, CDR1 MNHEY and CDR2 SMNVEV (reference sequence). Unmatched junction bases numbered 5, after V lost 3 bases and J lost 8 bases. The CDR3 sequence is CASSFRGQGEAFF. CDR3 DNA: TGTGCCAGCAGTTTCCGCGGACAGGGCGAAGCTTTCTTT.

V is TRBV5-1 and J is TRBJ1-1, with no clear D. Germline V lookup: CDR1 SGHRS, CDR2 YFSETQ. The CDR3 spans 12 residues. Trimming took 4 bases from V and 2 from J, leaving 6 bases between them. DNA for the CDR3: TGCGCCAGCAGCCCCGACAACACTGAAGCTTTCTTT. This sequence encodes CASSPDNTEAFF. Together with reference TRBV5-1 and TRBJ1-1, the CDR3 gives the full variable domain: KAGVTQTPRYLIKTRGQQVTLSCSPISGHRSVSWYQQTPGQGLQFLFEYFSETQRNKGNFPGRFSGRQFSNSRSEMNVSTLELGDSALYLCASSPDNTEAFFGQGTRLTVV.

The chain uses TRBV6-5 and TRBJ1-2; 9 positions agree with TRBD1. CDR3 length: 17 amino acids. V lost 0 bases and J lost 1; bases outside the gene matches: 6. Germline V gene data show CDR1 as MNHEY and CDR2 as SVGAGI. CDR3 in DNA: TGTGCCAGCAGTTACTCGGGGACAGGGAGGAGTAACTATGGCTACACCTTC. Encoded protein: CASSYSGTGRSNYGYTF.

For this clonotype: It may be a read error: a sequence one base away is much more abundant. The genes are TRBV11-2 and TRBJ1-2; D unresolved. Germline V lookup: CDR1 SGHAT, CDR2 FQNNGV. The CDR3 is 13 residues long. The CDR3: CAGSSPWRYGYTF. The CDR3 bases are TGTGCCGGCAGCTCCCCATGGAGATATGGCTACACCTTC.

The table lists this clonotype with a count of one. One end of the junction does not line up with germline, which may come from a read error. The rearrangement links TRBV2 to TRBJ1-3; D is uncertain. This CDR3 contains 16 residues. CDR1 is SNHLY and CDR2 is FYNNEI in the germline V gene. The CDR3 spells CASSDEARLSGNTMYF. The CDR3, as DNA: TGTGCCAGCAGTGATGAGGCCCGGTTATCGGGAAACACCATGTATTTT.